What follows is one TCR beta chain and its context. Its antigen is unknown. From the reads, TCRdb called clonotypes with MiXCR, one entry per CDR3 protein. The sample has a few hundred thousand distinct CDR3 sequences, almost 40% seen once. These data belong to a study of T cell repertoires in cytomegalovirus infection. Study-wide background: Recently identified HLA-C-restricted CMV epitopes were among the peptides used.

Study-level results: CMV-specific HLA-C-restricted TCR beta clonotypes dominated the ex vivo response.

This receptor was taken from a human donor in good health (CMV status not recorded). Some clones in this sample may be carry-over from other donors' samples. Sequences were derived from cultured PBMCs, sampled from culture after CMV antigen stimulation.

CDR3 sequence (DNA): TGCAGTGCCGCCGGACTAGCGGGAGGTGAGCAGTACTTC. Encoded protein: CSAAGLAGGEQYF. V usage is TRBV20-1 and J usage is TRBJ2-7; 14 nucleotides align to TRBD2. This CDR3 is 13 amino acids long. Germline-derived CDR1 and CDR2 are DFQATT and SNEGSKA (reference sequence). The junction had 5 bases not matched to a gene; V was cut back by 6 bases and J by 7 bases.